This record looks at one T cell receptor beta chain sequence and its context. This clone was seen once. The antigen it recognizes is unknown. Qualities for individual bases were not recorded, and no much larger clone is one base off. The germline V gene supplies CDR1 MDHEN and CDR2 SYDVKM. V is cut by 5 bases and J by 6 bases, and the space between the germline ends is 11 bases. The CDR3 goes from the cysteine to the phenylalanine over 12 residues. CDR3 DNA is the only sequence kept; it has 36 bases, read in frame from the first base. Library preparation employed the immunoSEQ multiplex PCR assay. In TCRdb, the immuneACCESS table is reduced to in-frame sequences with V and J assigned. These tables do not hold every clone; where another copy was compared, an unresolved V gene accounts for under half, and the others remain unexplained. The table for this sample lists roughly 24,000 clones; approximately 86% of them were counted only once. The top ten hold about 1% of the sample.

This sample stems from a study of T cell changes during pregnancy in multiple sclerosis (dated by TCRdb to the late 2010s). The study in broad terms: The study looked at changes in the T cell repertoire across pregnancy in women with multiple sclerosis.

The sequence derives from a female donor in good health, enrolled as a control in a pregnancy study. Rearrangement joined TRBV28 to TRBJ2-7, with a tentative D gene TRBD1 over 5 matching bases. The sequencing here drew on CD4+ T cells from peripheral blood mononuclear cells, taken in the second trimester of pregnancy. In nucleotides, the sequence is TGTGCCAGCAGTACCAGGGCCCGCGAGCAGTACTTC. Its translation is CASSTRAREQYF. This CDR3, with the reference TRBV28 and TRBJ2-7 proteins standing in past its ends, gives the full variable domain DVKVTQSSRYLVKRTGEKVFLECVQDMDHENMFWYRQDPGLGLRLIYFSYDVKMKEKGDIPEGYSVSREKKERFSLILESASTNQTSMYLCASSTRAREQYFGPGTRLTVT.